This T cell receptor (beta chain) stems from a study of T cell responses to AZD1222 COVID-19 vaccine. Study at large: Some second doses came at about 4 weeks and others at about 12 weeks; these were pooled. General study points: Clonal diversity may have been underestimated in mostly white British donors. Recipients of AZD1222 seropositive at baseline numbered only 5 to 7. The study reported that nearly half of spike-specific TCRs target unmutated variant regions.

As for this clone: The target antigen is unknown.

V dropped 6 bases and J dropped 4; count of bases not matched to a gene: 5. Germline loops: CDR1 MNHEY, CDR2 SVGAGI. This CDR3 comprises 13 residues. Measured with immunoSEQ multiplex PCR; TCRdb has only the in-frame clones, and not every one. The data contain tens of thousands of clones, about 84% of them singletons. The rearrangement joins TRBV6-5 to TRBJ1-1, with 7 bases fitting TRBD1. The source is an adult in good health. The starting material was peripheral blood, obtained on day 0 of AZD1222 vaccination. The CDR3 loop is CASRGQIGTEAFF. The DNA for the CDR3 is TGTGCCAGCAGGGGACAGATCGGCACTGAAGCTTTCTTT.